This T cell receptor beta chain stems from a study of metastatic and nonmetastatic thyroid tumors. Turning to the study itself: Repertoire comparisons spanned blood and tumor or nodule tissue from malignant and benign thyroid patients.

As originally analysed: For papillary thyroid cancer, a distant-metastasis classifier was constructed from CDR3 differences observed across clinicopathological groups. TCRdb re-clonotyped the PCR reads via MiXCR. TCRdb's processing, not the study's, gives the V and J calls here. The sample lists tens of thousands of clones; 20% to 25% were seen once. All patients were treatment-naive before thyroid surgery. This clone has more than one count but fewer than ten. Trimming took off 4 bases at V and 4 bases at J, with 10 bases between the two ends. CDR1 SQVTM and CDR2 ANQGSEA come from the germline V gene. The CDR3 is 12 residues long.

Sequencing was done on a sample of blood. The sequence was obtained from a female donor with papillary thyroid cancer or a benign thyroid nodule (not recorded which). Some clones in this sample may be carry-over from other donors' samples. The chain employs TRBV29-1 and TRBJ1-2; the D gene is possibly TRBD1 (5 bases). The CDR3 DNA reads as TGCAGCGTTGTTGGGGCCCCCTATGGCTACACCTTC. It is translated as CSVVGAPYGYTF.